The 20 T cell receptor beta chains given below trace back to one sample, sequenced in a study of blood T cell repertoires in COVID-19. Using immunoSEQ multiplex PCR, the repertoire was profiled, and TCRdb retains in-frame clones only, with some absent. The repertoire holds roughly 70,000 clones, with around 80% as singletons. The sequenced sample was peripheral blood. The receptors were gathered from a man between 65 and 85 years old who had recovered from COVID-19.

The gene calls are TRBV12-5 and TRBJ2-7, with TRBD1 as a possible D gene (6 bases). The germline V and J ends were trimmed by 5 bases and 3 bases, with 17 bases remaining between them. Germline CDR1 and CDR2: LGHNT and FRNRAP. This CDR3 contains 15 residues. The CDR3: CASGPPQGIFYEQYF. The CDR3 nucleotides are TGTGCTAGTGGTCCCCCGCAGGGGATCTTCTACGAGCAGTACTTC.

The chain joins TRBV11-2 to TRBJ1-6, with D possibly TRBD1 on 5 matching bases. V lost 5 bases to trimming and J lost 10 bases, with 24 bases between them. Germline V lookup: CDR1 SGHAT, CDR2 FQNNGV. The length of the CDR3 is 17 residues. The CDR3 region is CASSPQVGLGARSPLHF. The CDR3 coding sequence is TGTGCCAGCAGCCCCCAAGTCGGGCTAGGGGCCCGCTCACCCCTCCACTTT.

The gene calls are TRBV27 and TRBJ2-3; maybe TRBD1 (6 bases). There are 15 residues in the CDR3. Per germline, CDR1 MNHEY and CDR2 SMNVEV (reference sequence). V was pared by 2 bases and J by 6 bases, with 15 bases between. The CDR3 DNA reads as TGTGCCAGCAGTTTAGGACAGTATTCGGGGGATACGCAGTATTTT. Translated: CASSLGQYSGDTQYF.

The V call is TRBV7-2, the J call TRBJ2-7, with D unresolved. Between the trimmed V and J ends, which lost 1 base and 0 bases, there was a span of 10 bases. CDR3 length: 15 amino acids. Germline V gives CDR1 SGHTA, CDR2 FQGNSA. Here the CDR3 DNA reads TGTGCCAGCAGCTTAGGAATCATCAGCTCCTACGAGCAGTACTTC. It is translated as CASSLGIISSYEQYF.

The CDR3 spells CASSSQGVSTEAFF. CDR3 in DNA: TGTGCCAGCAGTTCCCAGGGGGTAAGCACTGAAGCTTTCTTT. The rearrangement links TRBV6-5 to TRBJ1-1; the match to TRBD1 covers 7 bases. The CDR3 spans 14 residues. Trimming at V came to 4 bases and at J to 4 bases, leaving 6 bases not matched to a gene. Per the germline V gene, CDR1 is MNHEY and CDR2 is SVGAGI.

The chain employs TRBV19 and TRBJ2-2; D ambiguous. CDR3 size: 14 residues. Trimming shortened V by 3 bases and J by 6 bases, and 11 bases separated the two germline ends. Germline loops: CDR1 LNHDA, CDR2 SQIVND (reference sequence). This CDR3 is CASSIGPAAGELFF. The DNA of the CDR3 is TGTGCCAGTAGTATTGGCCCTGCCGCCGGGGAGCTGTTTTTT.

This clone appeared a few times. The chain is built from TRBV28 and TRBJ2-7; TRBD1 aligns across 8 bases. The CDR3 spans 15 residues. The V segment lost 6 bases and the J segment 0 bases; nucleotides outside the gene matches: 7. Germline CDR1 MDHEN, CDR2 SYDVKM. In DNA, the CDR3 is TGTGCCAGCAGCCCGGGACAGGCCGGCTCCTACGAGCAGTACTTC. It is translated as CASSPGQAGSYEQYF.

This CDR3 reads CASSAPGVNTEAFF. CDR3 in DNA: TGTGCCAGCAGTGCCCCGGGGGTGAACACTGAAGCTTTCTTT. The chain employs TRBV28 and TRBJ1-1, with a tentative D call TRBD1 (5 bases). Germline V gives CDR1 MDHEN, CDR2 SYDVKM. Between the trimmed V and J ends, which lost 5 bases and 0 bases, there was a span of 10 bases. This CDR3 has 14 residues.

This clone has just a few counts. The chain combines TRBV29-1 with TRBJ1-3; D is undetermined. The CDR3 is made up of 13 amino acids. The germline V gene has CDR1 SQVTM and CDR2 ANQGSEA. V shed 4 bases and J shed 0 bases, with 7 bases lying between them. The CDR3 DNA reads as TGCAGCGTTGTATCCTTCTCTGGAAACACCATATATTTT. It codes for CSVVSFSGNTIYF. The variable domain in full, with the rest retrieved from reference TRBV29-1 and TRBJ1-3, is SAVISQKPSRDICQRGTSLTIQCQVDSQVTMMFWYRQQPGQSLTLIATANQGSEATYESGFVIDKFPISRPNLTFSTLTVSNMSPEDSSIYLCSVVSFSGNTIYFGEGSWLTVV.

The CDR3 is CASSTGGEKLFF. CDR3 DNA sequence: TGTGCCAGCAGTACAGGCGGCGAAAAACTGTTTTTT. The V gene is TRBV6-5, the J gene TRBJ1-4, with a possible D match to TRBD1 (5 bases). The V end lost 5 bases, the J end lost 8 bases, and 9 bases lay between the germline ends. Germline values: CDR1 MNHEY, CDR2 SVGAGI. This CDR3 comprises 12 residues.

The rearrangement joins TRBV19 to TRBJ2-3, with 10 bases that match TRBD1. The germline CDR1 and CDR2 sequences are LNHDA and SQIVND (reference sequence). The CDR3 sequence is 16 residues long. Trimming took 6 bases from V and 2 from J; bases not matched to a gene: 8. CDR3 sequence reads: CASRALGTGVTDTQYF. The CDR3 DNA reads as TGTGCCAGTAGAGCCTTGGGGACAGGGGTCACAGATACGCAGTATTTT.

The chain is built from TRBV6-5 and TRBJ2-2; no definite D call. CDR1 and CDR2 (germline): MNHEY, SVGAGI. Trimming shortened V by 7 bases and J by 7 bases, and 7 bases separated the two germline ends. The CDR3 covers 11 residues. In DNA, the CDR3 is TGTGCCAGCACCTATCTCGGGGAGCTGTTTTTT. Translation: CASTYLGELFF.

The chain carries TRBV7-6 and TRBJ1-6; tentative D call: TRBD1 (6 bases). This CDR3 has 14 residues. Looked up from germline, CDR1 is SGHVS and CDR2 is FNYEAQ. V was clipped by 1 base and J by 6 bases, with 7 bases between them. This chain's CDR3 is CASSLGTANSPLHF. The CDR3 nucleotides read TGTGCCAGCAGCTTAGGGACAGCTAATTCACCCCTCCACTTT.

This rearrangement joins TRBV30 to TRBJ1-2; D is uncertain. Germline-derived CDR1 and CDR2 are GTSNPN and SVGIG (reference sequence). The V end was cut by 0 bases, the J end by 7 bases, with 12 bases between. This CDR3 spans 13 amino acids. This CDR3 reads CAWSVRLLSGYTF. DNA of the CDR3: TGTGCCTGGAGTGTACGACTTCTGAGTGGCTACACCTTC.

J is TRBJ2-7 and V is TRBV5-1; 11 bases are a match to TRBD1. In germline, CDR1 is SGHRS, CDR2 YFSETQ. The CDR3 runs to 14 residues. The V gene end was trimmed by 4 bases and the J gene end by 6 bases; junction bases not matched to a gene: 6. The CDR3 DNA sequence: TGCGCCAGCAGCGCCGGGACAGGGGGGCGCGAGCAGTACTTC. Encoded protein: CASSAGTGGREQYF. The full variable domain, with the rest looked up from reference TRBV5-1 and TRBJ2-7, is KAGVTQTPRYLIKTRGQQVTLSCSPISGHRSVSWYQQTPGQGLQFLFEYFSETQRNKGNFPGRFSGRQFSNSRSEMNVSTLELGDSALYLCASSAGTGGREQYFGPGTRLTVT.

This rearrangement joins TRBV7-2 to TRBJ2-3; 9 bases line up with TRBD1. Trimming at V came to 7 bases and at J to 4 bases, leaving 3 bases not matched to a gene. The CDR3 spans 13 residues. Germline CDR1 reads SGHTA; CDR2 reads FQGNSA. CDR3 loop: CASKTGGPDTQYF. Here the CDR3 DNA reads TGTGCCAGCAAAACAGGGGGCCCAGATACGCAGTATTTT.

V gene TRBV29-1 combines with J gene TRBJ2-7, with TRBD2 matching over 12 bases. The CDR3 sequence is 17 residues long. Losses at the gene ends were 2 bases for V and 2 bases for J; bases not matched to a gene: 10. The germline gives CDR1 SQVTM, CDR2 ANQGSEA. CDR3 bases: TGCAGCGTTGAAAGAACTAGCGGGAGGTCCGCTACCTACGAGCAGTACTTC. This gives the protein CSVERTSGRSATYEQYF.

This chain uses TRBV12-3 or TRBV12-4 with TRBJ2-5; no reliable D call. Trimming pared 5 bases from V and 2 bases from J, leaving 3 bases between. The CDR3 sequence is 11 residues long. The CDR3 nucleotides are TGTGCCAGCAGTCGTCAAGAGACCCAGTACTTC. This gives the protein CASSRQETQYF.

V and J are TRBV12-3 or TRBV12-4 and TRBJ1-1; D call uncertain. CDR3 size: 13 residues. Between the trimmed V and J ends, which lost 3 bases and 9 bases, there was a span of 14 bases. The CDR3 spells CASSLELRVKAFF. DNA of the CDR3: TGTGCCAGCAGTTTGGAGTTGAGGGTTAAAGCTTTCTTT.

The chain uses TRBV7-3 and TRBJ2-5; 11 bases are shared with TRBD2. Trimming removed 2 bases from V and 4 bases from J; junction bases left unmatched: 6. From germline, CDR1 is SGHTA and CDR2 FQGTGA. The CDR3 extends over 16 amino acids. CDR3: CASSLGASGGSETQYF. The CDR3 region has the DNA TGTGCCAGCAGCTTAGGGGCTAGCGGGGGGTCAGAGACCCAGTACTTC.